The T cell receptor beta chain under discussion was sequenced for a study of CD8 T cells in Susac syndrome. This CDR3 is 15 amino acids long. Germline values: CDR1 DFQATT, CDR2 SNEGSKA (reference sequence). J gave up 5 bases and V 6 bases, and 12 bases lay outside the gene matches. The authors carried out high-throughput sequencing of TCR beta. They applied it to CD8+ and CD4+ T cells obtained from blood. Controls matched for sex and age were healthy donors. TEMRA cells were enriched by FACS, while CD8+ and CD4+ T cells were obtained through a negative isolation that was performed magnetically. RNA in amounts of about 0.5 to 1 ug was reverse transcribed with random hexamers. Amplification of TCR beta CDR3 by immunoSEQ multiplex PCR spanned 54 Vbeta and 13 Jbeta. TCRdb ran MiXCR on the immunoSEQ multiplex PCR reads and lists one entry per CDR3 protein. The sample yields around 190,000 distinct CDR3 sequences, just under 95% seen once.

J is TRBJ2-1 and V is TRBV20-1; TRBD2 agrees at 8 bases. This sequence originates from a human donor in good health. Sample: CD4+ T cells from PBMCs. CDR3 sequence: CSALRGAGVNNEQFF. In DNA, the CDR3 is TGCAGTGCCCTCCGGGGAGCGGGAGTGAACAATGAGCAGTTCTTC.